Listed below are T cell receptor beta chains from one sample, sequenced in a study of identical twins. From the 5' RACE reads, TCRdb called clonotypes with MiXCR, one entry per CDR3 protein. The profile covers some 1,600,000 distinct CDR3 sequences, with less than 40% appearing a single time and over 0.25% taken by the ten largest. Sequencing was performed on cord blood. Source of these receptors: a newborn girl in good health. Each CDR3 is given with its conserved first and last residue.

CDR3aa: CASSPDRALTYEQYF
v_gene: TRBV5-1
j_gene: TRBJ2-7

CDR3aa: CASNSGPSLKTLLLNGYTF
v_gene: TRBV5-1
j_gene: TRBJ1-2

CDR3aa: CTSSLSKGEKLFF
v_gene: TRBV12-3/TRBV12-4
j_gene: TRBJ1-4

CDR3aa: CSALTSGGQDTQYF
v_gene: TRBV20-1
j_gene: TRBJ2-3

CDR3aa: CATSDFREGNYGYTF
v_gene: TRBV24-1
j_gene: TRBJ1-2

CDR3aa: CASSPTGNYGHTF
v_gene: TRBV7-9
j_gene: TRBJ1-2

CDR3aa: CASSSLATRGGTDTQYF
v_gene: TRBV5-1
j_gene: TRBJ2-3

CDR3aa: CSAPNLGGPPHEQYF
v_gene: TRBV20-1
j_gene: NA

CDR3aa: CASSLGRQGFNSPLHF
v_gene: TRBV12-3/TRBV12-4
j_gene: TRBJ1-6

CDR3aa: CASSFLRQEGSSGANVLTF
v_gene: TRBV27
j_gene: TRBJ2-6

CDR3aa: CASSLVRSTGTDTQYF
v_gene: TRBV28
j_gene: TRBJ2-3

CDR3aa: CASRSGRAGEQYF
v_gene: TRBV5-1
j_gene: TRBJ2-7

CDR3aa: CSVSSGSQETQYF
v_gene: TRBV29-1
j_gene: TRBJ2-5

CDR3aa: CASRNQGSSYEQYF
v_gene: TRBV2
j_gene: TRBJ2-7

CDR3aa: CASSESGQGNYGYTF
v_gene: TRBV6-1
j_gene: TRBJ1-2

CDR3aa: CASSTPGATNEKLFF
v_gene: TRBV5-6
j_gene: TRBJ1-4

CDR3aa: CSARPGLAANIQYF
v_gene: TRBV20-1
j_gene: TRBJ2-4

CDR3aa: CASSKEVPRASGAQETQYF
v_gene: TRBV21-1
j_gene: TRBJ2-5

CDR3aa: CSARAGGTKETQYF
v_gene: TRBV20-1
j_gene: TRBJ2-5

CDR3aa: CACRAGSRDEQFF
v_gene: TRBV7-2
j_gene: TRBJ2-1

CDR3aa: CASTLRTSGGVYNEQFF
v_gene: TRBV4-1
j_gene: TRBJ2-1

CDR3aa: CASSVSGTSGALTYNEQFF
v_gene: TRBV6-4
j_gene: TRBJ2-1

CDR3aa: CASSHLFDRAGYTEAFF
v_gene: TRBV4-1
j_gene: TRBJ1-1

CDR3aa: CASDATGGYEQYF
v_gene: TRBV6-1
j_gene: TRBJ2-7

CDR3aa: CSAMAGGRETQYF
v_gene: TRBV20-1
j_gene: NA

CDR3aa: CASSLEYAPAGELFF
v_gene: TRBV5-1
j_gene: TRBJ2-2

CDR3aa: CAWNRDSGGYTF
v_gene: TRBV30
j_gene: TRBJ1-2

CDR3aa: CASSLAWGRGYNEQFF
v_gene: TRBV11-2
j_gene: TRBJ2-1

CDR3aa: CASSRYGARSNQPQHF
v_gene: TRBV6-1
j_gene: TRBJ1-5

CDR3aa: CASSSRVLDTQYF
v_gene: TRBV7-7
j_gene: TRBJ2-3

CDR3aa: CASSPGYTGELFF
v_gene: TRBV5-1
j_gene: TRBJ2-2

CDR3aa: CASSRPSYQETQYF
v_gene: TRBV5-1
j_gene: TRBJ2-5

CDR3aa: CSAPTRISSTDTQYF
v_gene: TRBV20-1
j_gene: TRBJ2-3